The rows below give T cell receptor beta chains drawn from one sample of a study of T cell responses to AZD1222 COVID-19 vaccine. Data came from immunoSEQ multiplex PCR; TCRdb stores just in-frame clones and leaves some out. This repertoire shows over 75,000 clones, around 90% found once; its top ten account for around 10%. Sequenced material: peripheral blood, taken 28 days after the second AZD1222 dose. These receptors came from an adult who received the AZD1222 COVID-19 vaccine. The CDR3 runs from the conserved cysteine through the conserved F or W. The D gene is left open where the match is weak. Not every row has a clone size; where given, it reads once, few, many or a size class.

TGCGCCAGCAGCCAAGATCTCAGTTATAATTCACCCCTCCACTTT | CASSQDLSYNSPLHF | TRBV4-1 | - | TRBJ1-6 | -
TGTGCCAGCAGCCAAGATGTAGGTAGCGGGGATACGCAGTATTTT | CASSQDVGSGDTQYF | TRBV14 | TRBD2 | TRBJ2-3 | -
TGTGCCAGCAGTTTGGGCCGAGGGGATCGACGCTATGGCTACACCTTC | CASSLGRGDRRYGYTF | TRBV27 | - | TRBJ1-2 | -
TGTGCCAGCAGCTTATCCACAGGGACCTCATCCTACGAGCAGTACTTC | CASSLSTGTSSYEQYF | TRBV7-9 | - | TRBJ2-7 | -
TGTGCCAGCAGCTGGCCGAGGGGCACTTCTGGAAACACCATATATTTT | CASSWPRGTSGNTIYF | TRBV7-9 | - | TRBJ1-3 | -
TGCAGTGCTAGAGCCCTCTACGAGCAGTACTTC | CSARALYEQYF | TRBV20-1 | - | TRBJ2-7 | few
TGTGCCAGCAGCTTAGGTTCCACAGATTCTTCGGAGACCCAGTACTTC | CASSLGSTDSSETQYF | TRBV7-6 | - | TRBJ2-5 | -
TGTGCCAGCAGCCCCTCCGTCGGGACAGGGACAAACTATGGCTACACCTTC | CASSPSVGTGTNYGYTF | TRBV7-6 | TRBD1 | TRBJ1-2 | -
TGTGCCAGCAGCCCTGGGGAGGACGAGCAGTACTTC | CASSPGEDEQYF | TRBV5-4 | - | TRBJ2-7 | -
TGTGCCAGCAGTCAAAACAATGACATTCCCCTCCACTTT | CASSQNNDIPLHF | TRBV12-3/TRBV12-4 | - | TRBJ1-6 | -
TGTGCCAGCAGCTTGACAGGGACAGATACGCAGTATTTT | CASSLTGTDTQYF | TRBV13 | TRBD1 | TRBJ2-3 | -
TGCGCCAGCAGCCCCCAAGCGGGGTCACCCCTCCACTTT | CASSPQAGSPLHF | TRBV5-1 | - | TRBJ1-6 | -
TGTGCCAGCAGCCTCGACAGGGGGGACACTGAAGCTTTCTTT | CASSLDRGDTEAFF | TRBV7-2 | TRBD1 | TRBJ1-1 | -
TGTGCCAGCAGTTTGGGGGACGTGGCAAAACTGTTTTTT | CASSLGDVAKLFF | TRBV28 | - | TRBJ1-4 | -
TGTGCCAGCAGCGCCGATACAGGGCGTGGGTATGGCTACACCTTC | CASSADTGRGYGYTF | TRBV9 | - | TRBJ1-2 | -
TGTGCCAGCAGCTTAGGTCTGGGAGGGAATCAGCCCCAGCATTTT | CASSLGLGGNQPQHF | TRBV7-2 | - | TRBJ1-5 | -
TGCAGCGTCGTGGGGGCGGATGGCTACACCTTC | CSVVGADGYTF | TRBV29-1 | - | TRBJ1-2 | once
TGCGCCAGCAGTGAGTGGAAACTAGCGGCCAGGGCCGATGAGCAGTTCTTC | CASSEWKLAARADEQFF | TRBV10-2 | TRBD2 | TRBJ2-1 | -
TGTGCCAGCAGCGTAGCTTCCCAGGGGGCGTTCGGGGAAAAACTGTTTTTT | CASSVASQGAFGEKLFF | TRBV9 | TRBD1 | TRBJ1-4 | -
TGTGCCAGCAGCCAAGAATCGGTAATTGGAAACACCATATATTTT | CASSQESVIGNTIYF | TRBV3-1/TRBV3-2 | - | TRBJ1-3 | -
TGTGCCAGCAGCTTAGAATCTGGGGGCGAGCAGTACTTC | CASSLESGGEQYF | TRBV7-9 | - | TRBJ2-7 | -
TGCGCCAGCAGCCCGGACAGGGGAATAGCCAAAAACATTCAGTACTTC | CASSPDRGIAKNIQYF | TRBV5-1 | TRBD1 | TRBJ2-4 | -
TGTGCCAGCAGCCAAGGGACAGGGAGGTATGGCTACACCTTC | CASSQGTGRYGYTF | TRBV3-1/TRBV3-2 | TRBD1 | TRBJ1-2 | -
TGCGCCAGCAGCTTAGGGACGAACACCGGGGAGCTGTTTTTT | CASSLGTNTGELFF | TRBV5-1 | - | TRBJ2-2 | -
TGTGCCACCAGTGTGCGGGCGGGGGTCGCAGATACGCAGTATTTT | CATSVRAGVADTQYF | TRBV24-1 | TRBD2 | TRBJ2-3 | -
TGTGCCAGCAGCTTAGGCTTCTCAGGGTCTGGTCAGCCCCAGCATTTT | CASSLGFSGSGQPQHF | TRBV7-2 | - | TRBJ1-5 | -
TGTGCCAGCAGCTCCAACAGGGGTCGGGGGTCCTACAATGAGCAGTTCTTC | CASSSNRGRGSYNEQFF | TRBV28 | - | TRBJ2-1 | -
TGTGCCAGCAGCCCGGCCGCTAGCAATCAGCCCCAGCATTTT | CASSPAASNQPQHF | TRBV3-1/TRBV3-2 | - | TRBJ1-5 | -
TGTGCCAGCAGCCCCCGGGACAGCTATGGCTACACCTTC | CASSPRDSYGYTF | TRBV5-6 | TRBD1 | TRBJ1-2 | -
TGTGCCAGCAGCCCCTCGTCCTTCAATCAGCCCCAGCATTTT | CASSPSSFNQPQHF | TRBV6-5 | - | TRBJ1-5 | once
TGTGCCAGCAGCTCCATCGGATTCTACAATGAGCAGTTCTTC | CASSSIGFYNEQFF | TRBV6-2/TRBV6-3 | - | TRBJ2-1 | -
TGTGCCAGCAGCCAAGATCCCTCTCGGGGAAGTAACACCTTC | CASSQDPSRGSNTF | TRBV3-1/TRBV3-2 | - | TRBJ1-2 | few
TGTGCCAGCAGTTTTGGGGCCGGGGGCTATGGCTACACCTTC | CASSFGAGGYGYTF | TRBV28 | - | TRBJ1-2 | -
TGCAGCGTTGGGGCAGTGGGAAACACCATATATTTT | CSVGAVGNTIYF | TRBV29-1 | - | TRBJ1-3 | -
TGCGCCAGCAGCCGAGGCCCGGACAGGGGGCGAGATACGCAGTATTTT | CASSRGPDRGRDTQYF | TRBV5-1 | TRBD1 | TRBJ2-3 | once
TGTGCAAGTCCCTGGGGCACCGGGGAGCTGTTTTTT | CASPWGTGELFF | TRBV12-2 | - | TRBJ2-2 | -
TGTGCCAGCAGCCTCGACGGTCTCCACACTGAAGCTTTCTTT | CASSLDGLHTEAFF | TRBV28 | - | TRBJ1-1 | -
TGTGCCAGTAGTACCCGACAGGACACCATATATTTT | CASSTRQDTIYF | TRBV19 | - | TRBJ1-3 | -
TGTGCCAGCAGTTTCTCGGGTAGCGGCACTGAAGCTTTCTTT | CASSFSGSGTEAFF | TRBV6-5 | - | TRBJ1-1 | -
TGTGCCAGCAGCGCAACGGGACAGAATAATTCACCCCTCCACTTT | CASSATGQNNSPLHF | TRBV9 | TRBD1 | TRBJ1-6 | -
TGTGCCAGCCAGGAGGGAACTGAAGCTTTCTTT | CASQEGTEAFF | TRBV2 | - | TRBJ1-1 | -
TGCGCCAGCAGCTGGAAAGGCGAGAACACTGAAGCTTTCTTT | CASSWKGENTEAFF | TRBV5-1 | - | TRBJ1-1 | -
TGTGCCAGCAGTCCGGGACAGGGGGCTGACGAGCAGTACTTC | CASSPGQGADEQYF | TRBV2 | TRBD1 | TRBJ2-7 | -
TGTGCCACCAGCGGCCAGGGAGATCAGCCCCAGCATTTT | CATSGQGDQPQHF | TRBV15 | - | TRBJ1-5 | -
TGTGCCAGCCGCCCTCTAGCGGGGGTAGAGACCCAGTACTTC | CASRPLAGVETQYF | TRBV7-2 | TRBD2 | TRBJ2-5 | -
TGTGCCAGCAGTGAGGGGGGTTCCTACTATGGCTACACCTTC | CASSEGGSYYGYTF | TRBV6-1 | - | TRBJ1-2 | once
TGTGCCAGCAGCGTAAACGGGCAGACATATAATTCACCCCTCCACTTT | CASSVNGQTYNSPLHF | TRBV9 | - | TRBJ1-6 | -
TGCGCCAGCAGTCAACGCCGGGACGAGTTAAAAAACATTCAGTACTTC | CASSQRRDELKNIQYF | TRBV23-1 | - | TRBJ2-4 | -
TGTGCCAGCAGCGTAGCTACGCCCGGGGGGACTGGGGCCAACGTCCTGACTTTC | CASSVATPGGTGANVLTF | TRBV9 | TRBD2 | TRBJ2-6 | -
TGTGCCAGCAGTGAAGCGACGCGTTCGAACACCATATATTTT | CASSEATRSNTIYF | TRBV2 | - | TRBJ1-3 | -
TGTGCCATAATGGACGAAAACTCCTACGAGCAGTACTTC | CAIMDENSYEQYF | TRBV10-3 | - | TRBJ2-7 | once
TGTGCCAGCAGCTTAGCAAGGACAGCAAATCAGCCCCAGCATTTT | CASSLARTANQPQHF | TRBV11-3 | - | TRBJ1-5 | -
TGTGCCAGCAGCAATCGACAGGATACGCAGTATTTT | CASSNRQDTQYF | TRBV7-9 | - | TRBJ2-3 | -
TGTGCCACCAGTGATTCCCGATGGGGCAATCAGCCCCAGCATTTT | CATSDSRWGNQPQHF | TRBV24-1 | - | TRBJ1-5 | -